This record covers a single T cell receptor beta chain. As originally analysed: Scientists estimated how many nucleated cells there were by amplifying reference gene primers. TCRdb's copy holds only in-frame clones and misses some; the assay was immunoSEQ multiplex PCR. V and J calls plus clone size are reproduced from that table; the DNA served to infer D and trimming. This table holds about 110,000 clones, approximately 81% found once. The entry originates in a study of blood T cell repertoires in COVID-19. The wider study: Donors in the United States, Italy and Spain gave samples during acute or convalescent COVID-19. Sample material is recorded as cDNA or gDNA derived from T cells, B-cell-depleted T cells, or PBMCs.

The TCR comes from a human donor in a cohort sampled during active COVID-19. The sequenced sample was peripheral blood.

The DNA of the CDR3 is TGTGCCCGTCGGAGGGGAACCACTGAAGCTTTCTTT. Translating it yields CARRRGTTEAFF. This chain joins TRBV30 and TRBJ1-1; the D gene is possibly TRBD1 (5 bases). The CDR3 contains 12 residues. Trimming stripped 8 bases from V and 4 bases from J, with 14 bases between. Germline values: CDR1 GTSNPN, CDR2 SVGIG (reference sequence).